The table lists the clone carrying this TCR beta chain with a few counts. The CDR3 sequence is 15 residues long. Germline V CDR1 and CDR2: SGDLS, YYNGEE. V lost 0 bases and J lost 3, with 12 bases in between. The data are from a study of CD8+ T cells in alopecia areata. Once RNA had been extracted, it was reverse transcribed into cDNA to act as the sequencing template. The repertoire was sequenced with immunoSEQ multiplex PCR; TCRdb's copy has only in-frame clones and lacks some. The profile covers about 270,000 clones, with 60% appearing a single time and about 0.9% taken by the ten largest. Treatment denoted: oral pan-JAK inhibitor, 5-10 mg twice daily.

The source material was CD4+ T cells sorted from blood, sampled at approximately week 52, from a patient treated with tofacitinib. V and J are TRBV9 and TRBJ1-2, with D possibly TRBD1 on 6 matching bases. This TCR derives from a human donor with alopecia areata. The DNA of the CDR3 is TGTGCCAGCAGCGTAGGATGGACAGAGGACTATGGCTACACCTTC. Its translation is CASSVGWTEDYGYTF.